These 18 T cell receptor beta chains were all obtained from the same sample, sequenced in a study of technical replicates of blood from a few donors. Using immunoSEQ multiplex PCR, the repertoire was profiled, and TCRdb retains in-frame clones only, with some absent. The table records over 50,000 clones, 86% of them present only once. The sample comprised PBMCs. These TCRs come from a human donor in good health. Some clones in this sample may be carry-over from other donors' samples.

The V and J genes are TRBV7-9 and TRBJ2-7; D gene unclear. CDR1 is SEHNR and CDR2 is FQNEAQ in the germline V gene (reference sequence). The ends were cut back, 5 bases at V and 3 bases at J, with 11 bases in the middle. The length of the CDR3 is 13 residues. The CDR3 DNA reads TGTGCCAGCAGCCACCGACAACGCTACGAGCAGTACTTC. Protein product: CASSHRQRYEQYF.

The CDR3 DNA sequence: TGTGCCAGCAGCGCAGTTATCGACGGGAACTATGGCTACACCTTC. Translated: CASSAVIDGNYGYTF. This chain joins TRBV9 and TRBJ1-2; D remains ambiguous. The germline V gene encodes CDR1 SGDLS and CDR2 YYNGEE. This CDR3 spans 15 amino acids. V was pared by 3 bases and J by 2 bases, with 14 bases between.

The chain links TRBV27 to TRBJ1-2; 8 positions match TRBD1. CDR3 length: 13 amino acids. J gave up 5 bases and V 4 bases, and 3 bases lay outside the gene matches. Per germline, CDR1 MNHEY and CDR2 SMNVEV (reference sequence). CDR3 loop: CASSSTGGYGYTF. For the CDR3, the DNA is TGTGCCAGCAGTTCCACAGGGGGTTATGGCTACACCTTC.

This clone occurred once. This chain joins TRBV4-1 and TRBJ2-7; possibly TRBD2 for D (6 bases). The CDR3 totals 13 residues. The germline V and J ends were trimmed by 4 bases and 9 bases, with 16 bases remaining between them. CDR1 is MGHRA, CDR2 YSYEKL, per germline. CDR3 amino acids: CASSPGLSHRQYF. The CDR3 nucleotides are TGCGCCAGCAGCCCCGGACTATCCCATAGGCAGTACTTC.

In this sample, this clone turned up a few times. The rearrangement uses TRBV6-4 and TRBJ1-1; D not resolved. The CDR3 length is 13 residues. CDR1 and CDR2 from the germline V gene are MRHNA and SNTAGT. V was shortened by 5 bases and J by 1 base, with 8 bases between the two germline ends. The CDR3 coding sequence is TGTGCCAGCAGTCGTACTTGGAACACTGAAGCTTTCTTT. This translates into CASSRTWNTEAFF.

The genes are TRBV5-8 and TRBJ1-2; D gene ambiguous. CDR1 is SGHTS, CDR2 YDEGEE, per germline. V was trimmed by 4 bases and J by 4 bases, leaving 17 bases between them. The CDR3 sequence is 15 residues long. CDR3 protein: CASSTEGRWTYGYTF. CDR3 nucleotide sequence: TGTGCCAGCAGCACCGAGGGCAGATGGACCTATGGCTACACCTTC.

This rearrangement joins TRBV5-1 to TRBJ1-2, with unresolved D. This CDR3 contains 16 residues. Trimming shortened V by 0 bases and J by 1 base, and 13 bases separated the two germline ends. Germline V CDR1 and CDR2: SGHRS, YFSETQ. The CDR3 loop reads CASSLEPRKYNYGYTF. In DNA form, the CDR3 reads TGCGCCAGCAGCTTGGAGCCGCGTAAATATAACTATGGCTACACCTTC.

The chain employs TRBV6-1 and TRBJ1-5; TRBD1 aligns across 9 bases. With V trimmed by 8 bases and J by 2 bases, 4 bases remained unmatched. Germline V CDR1 and CDR2: MNHNS, SASEGT. The CDR3 covers 14 residues. CDR3 in DNA: TGTGCCAGCGGAAGGGACAGGGGCAATCAGCCCCAGCATTTT. It is translated as CASGRDRGNQPQHF.

J is TRBJ1-1 and V is TRBV2; 8 bases agree with TRBD1. CDR3 length: 15 amino acids. V lost 6 bases, J lost 3 bases, and 9 bases stayed unmatched. Germline CDR1 is SNHLY and CDR2 is FYNNEI. CDR3 nucleotides: TGTGCCAGCAGCAGAAGACAGGGGTGGGACACTGAAGCTTTCTTT. The encoded protein is CASSRRQGWDTEAFF.

The chain is built from TRBV2 and TRBJ2-7, with 7 bases that match TRBD1. CDR1 is SNHLY, CDR2 FYNNEI, per germline. V gave up 4 bases and J gave up 3 bases; unmatched junction bases: 0. CDR3 length equals 12 residues. CDR3: CASSGQGYEQYF. The CDR3 DNA is TGTGCCAGCAGTGGACAGGGCTACGAGCAGTACTTC.

V and J are TRBV10-2 and TRBJ2-1; 10 bases map to TRBD2. CDR1 is WSHSY and CDR2 is SAAADI in the germline V gene. The CDR3 contains 19 residues. After removal of 6 bases from V and 0 bases from J, the junction contained 14 bases not matched to a gene. In DNA, the CDR3 is TGCGCCAGCAGGAGGGTCACTAGCGGGACTTGGGGCTCCTACAATGAGCAGTTCTTC. This codes for CASRRVTSGTWGSYNEQFF.

This clone was counted a few times. The CDR3 loop is CASSLNRGLNTEAFF. DNA of the CDR3: TGTGCCAGCAGCTTAAACAGGGGGCTGAACACTGAAGCTTTCTTT. The chain joins TRBV7-2 to TRBJ1-1, with 9 bases that match TRBD1. The CDR3 totals 15 residues. The V segment lost 2 bases and the J segment 0 bases; nucleotides outside the gene matches: 1. Germline CDR1 is SGHTA and CDR2 is FQGNSA.

The chain is built from TRBV2 and TRBJ2-4, with D perhaps TRBD2 (6 bases). This CDR3 is 15 amino acids long. V shed 4 bases and J shed 0 bases, with 10 bases lying between them. Germline loops: CDR1 SNHLY, CDR2 FYNNEI. Written as DNA, the CDR3 is TGTGCCAGCAGTGTGACAGCGGGAGCCAAAAACATTCAGTACTTC. Amino acid sequence: CASSVTAGAKNIQYF.

In DNA, the CDR3 is TGTGCCAGCAGTGGTGGCGACCGGAGTTCGTATGGCTACACCTTC. Amino acids: CASSGGDRSSYGYTF. V gene TRBV25-1 combines with J gene TRBJ1-2, with D hard to call. V lost 4 bases and J 5 bases, leaving 17 bases between the germline ends. This CDR3 comprises 15 residues. Germline CDR1 and CDR2: MGHDK and SYGVNS.

The chain has TRBV6-1 and TRBJ2-5; D is possibly TRBD1 (6 bases). Germline CDR1 reads MNHNS; CDR2 reads SASEGT. V shed 4 bases and J shed 7 bases, with 19 bases lying between them. CDR3 length: 15 amino acids. CDR3 sequence reads: CASSVSGDSSGTQYF. DNA of the CDR3: TGTGCCAGCAGTGTCTCAGGGGATTCGTCCGGGACCCAGTACTTC.

The chain couples TRBV30 to TRBJ2-1; the match to TRBD2 covers 15 bases. Looked up from germline, CDR1 is GTSNPN and CDR2 is SVGIG (reference sequence). The CDR3 runs to 22 residues. V was pared by 0 bases and J by 9 bases, with 24 bases of the junction left unmatched. The CDR3 region has the DNA TGTGCCTGGAGTGTAAGCCGCGGTCGAACGAGGACTAGCGGGAGGGCCGAGGGTGAGCAGTTCTTC. It yields the protein CAWSVSRGRTRTSGRAEGEQFF. Full variable domain (outside the CDR3, taken from reference TRBV30 and TRBJ2-1): SQTIHQWPATLVQPVGSPLSLECTVEGTSNPNLYWYRQAAGRGLQLLFYSVGIGQISSEVPQNLSASRPQDRQFILSSKKLLLSDSGFYLCAWSVSRGRTRTSGRAEGEQFFGPGTRLTVL.

V gene TRBV4-3 combines with J gene TRBJ2-7, with 8 bases aligning to TRBD1. The V gene's germline CDR1 is LGHNA and CDR2 YSLEER. Trimming took 1 base from V and 3 from J; bases not matched to a gene: 11. The CDR3 consists of 17 residues. CDR3 sequence (DNA): TGCGCCAGCAGCCAAGCGCTTATAACAGGGGGGAGCTACGAGCAGTACTTC. Translation gives CASSQALITGGSYEQYF.

The gene calls are TRBV6-6 and TRBJ2-4; no clear D. The V and J ends lost 5 bases and 1 base respectively, with 12 bases between them. Germline CDR1 is MNHNY and CDR2 is SVGAGI (reference sequence). The CDR3 runs to 15 residues. The CDR3 loop is CASSPNGPAKNIQYF. DNA for the CDR3: TGTGCCAGCAGTCCGAATGGGCCGGCCAAAAACATTCAGTACTTC.